The rows below give T cell receptor beta chains drawn from one sample of a study of blood T cell repertoires in COVID-19. Assay: immunoSEQ multiplex PCR; the TCRdb copy retains only in-frame clones and omits some. Of 150,000 to 170,000 clones in the sample, over 60% were seen once. Input material: peripheral blood. The receptor set was obtained from a woman older than 75 with acute or convalescent COVID-19. The CDR3 runs from the conserved cysteine through the conserved F or W. A D gene is named only where the DNA matches it firmly. Rows give clone size only sometimes, using once, few, many, or a class for an expanded clone.

D gene: .; J gene: TRBJ1-6; V gene: TRBV6-1; clone size: .; CDR3 DNA: TGTGCCAGCAGTGAAGCCCGAGGGTCACCCCTCCACTTT; CDR3 protein: CASSEARGSPLHF
D gene: TRBD1; J gene: TRBJ2-1; V gene: TRBV3-1/TRBV3-2; clone size: few; CDR3 DNA: TGTGCCAGCAGCCAGGGACAGGCGAATAGTGTTGAGCAGTTCTTC; CDR3 protein: CASSQGQANSVEQFF
D gene: TRBD2; J gene: TRBJ2-7; V gene: TRBV18; clone size: .; CDR3 DNA: TGTGCCAGCTCACCCCCTAGCGGGGGGGCCTACGAGCAGTACTTC; CDR3 protein: CASSPPSGGAYEQYF
D gene: .; J gene: TRBJ1-1; V gene: TRBV19; clone size: .; CDR3 DNA: TGTGCCAGTAGTGGGGGCAGGGGCTGGACTGAAGCTTTCTTT; CDR3 protein: CASSGGRGWTEAFF
D gene: .; J gene: TRBJ2-1; V gene: TRBV6-5; clone size: .; CDR3 DNA: TGTGCCAGCAGGGACTCCCGCCACAATGAGCAGTTCTTC; CDR3 protein: CASRDSRHNEQFF
D gene: .; J gene: TRBJ2-6; V gene: TRBV5-1; clone size: few; CDR3 DNA: TGCGCCAGCAGCCGGGGAGGCGTCCTCTACTCTGGGGCCAACGTCCTGACTTTC; CDR3 protein: CASSRGGVLYSGANVLTF
D gene: TRBD1; J gene: TRBJ1-2; V gene: TRBV19; clone size: .; CDR3 DNA: TGTGCCAGTAGTACTGGGACAGGGGGAACCGGCTACACCTTC; CDR3 protein: CASSTGTGGTGYTF
D gene: TRBD1; J gene: TRBJ2-7; V gene: TRBV5-1; clone size: .; CDR3 DNA: TGCGCCAGCAGCCAACAGGACAGGCGCGAGCAGTACTTC; CDR3 protein: CASSQQDRREQYF
D gene: TRBD2; J gene: TRBJ2-1; V gene: TRBV7-2; clone size: .; CDR3 DNA: TGTGCCAGCAGCTTAGTAGCGGGGAGGTCCTACAATGAGCAGTTCTTC; CDR3 protein: CASSLVAGRSYNEQFF
D gene: .; J gene: TRBJ1-1; V gene: TRBV10-3; clone size: .; CDR3 DNA: TGTGCCATCAGTGAGTCCGTAGGGGGCACTGAAGCTTTCTTT; CDR3 protein: CAISESVGGTEAFF
D gene: TRBD1; J gene: TRBJ1-2; V gene: TRBV28; clone size: .; CDR3 DNA: TGTGCCAGCAGTTTATTAGCCCGGGGGACAGGGAATGGCTACACCTTC; CDR3 protein: CASSLLARGTGNGYTF
D gene: TRBD2; J gene: TRBJ2-3; V gene: TRBV6-4; clone size: many; CDR3 DNA: TGTGCCAGCAGTGAGCGAGCGGGAGAACGAGATACGCAGTATTTT; CDR3 protein: CASSERAGERDTQYF
D gene: .; J gene: TRBJ2-5; V gene: TRBV6-5; clone size: many; CDR3 DNA: TGTGCCAGCAGTTACAACGGAGAGACCCAGTACTTC; CDR3 protein: CASSYNGETQYF
D gene: .; J gene: TRBJ1-1; V gene: TRBV11-2; clone size: .; CDR3 DNA: TGTGCCAGCAGCTTAGGAGTGGACACTGAAGCTTTCTTT; CDR3 protein: CASSLGVDTEAFF
D gene: TRBD2; J gene: TRBJ2-1; V gene: TRBV5-1; clone size: once; CDR3 DNA: TGCGCCAGCAGCCCCGGGACTAGCGGGGGGAATGAGCAGTTCTTC; CDR3 protein: CASSPGTSGGNEQFF
D gene: .; J gene: TRBJ1-1; V gene: TRBV12-3/TRBV12-4; clone size: .; CDR3 DNA: TGTGCCAGCAGCAGGACAGTTACTGAAGCTTTCTTT; CDR3 protein: CASSRTVTEAFF
D gene: TRBD2; J gene: TRBJ2-3; V gene: TRBV6-4; clone size: .; CDR3 DNA: TGTGCCAGCCGTCGGACTAGCGTCTTGACAGATACGCAGTATTTT; CDR3 protein: CASRRTSVLTDTQYF
D gene: TRBD2; J gene: TRBJ2-1; V gene: TRBV7-2; clone size: .; CDR3 DNA: TGTGCCAGCAGCTCACAACTAGCGGGAGTTTACAATGAGCAGTTCTTC; CDR3 protein: CASSSQLAGVYNEQFF
D gene: TRBD1; J gene: TRBJ1-5; V gene: TRBV2; clone size: .; CDR3 DNA: TGTGCCAGCAGTCTCACAGGGGACAATCAGCCCCAGCATTTT; CDR3 protein: CASSLTGDNQPQHF
D gene: TRBD1; J gene: TRBJ1-1; V gene: TRBV2; clone size: .; CDR3 DNA: TGTGCCAGCAGTGAAAGACGGCCAGGGGGCTTCGCTGAAGCTTTCTTT; CDR3 protein: CASSERRPGGFAEAFF
D gene: .; J gene: TRBJ1-3; V gene: TRBV19; clone size: .; CDR3 DNA: TGTGCCAGTAGTATCTCGGGGGGTGTCATCTCTGGAAACACCATATATTTT; CDR3 protein: CASSISGGVISGNTIYF
D gene: .; J gene: TRBJ1-1; V gene: TRBV10-3; clone size: .; CDR3 DNA: TGTGCCATCAGTGGGAGCTGGAGGGGAAGGCGTACTGAAGCTTTCTTT; CDR3 protein: CAISGSWRGRRTEAFF